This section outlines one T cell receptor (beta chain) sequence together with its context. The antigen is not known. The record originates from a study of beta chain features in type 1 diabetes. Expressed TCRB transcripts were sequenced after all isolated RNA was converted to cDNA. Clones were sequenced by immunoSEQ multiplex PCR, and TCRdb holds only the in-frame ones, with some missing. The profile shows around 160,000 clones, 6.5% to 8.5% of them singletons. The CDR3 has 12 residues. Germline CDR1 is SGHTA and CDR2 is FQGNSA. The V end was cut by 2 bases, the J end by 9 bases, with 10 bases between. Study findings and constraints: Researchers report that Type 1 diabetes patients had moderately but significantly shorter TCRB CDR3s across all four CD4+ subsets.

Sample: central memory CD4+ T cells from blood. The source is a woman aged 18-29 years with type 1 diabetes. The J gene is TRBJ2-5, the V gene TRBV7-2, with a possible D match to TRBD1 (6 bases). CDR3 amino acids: CASSLFQGSQYF. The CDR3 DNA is TGTGCCAGCAGCTTATTCCAGGGGTCCCAGTACTTC.